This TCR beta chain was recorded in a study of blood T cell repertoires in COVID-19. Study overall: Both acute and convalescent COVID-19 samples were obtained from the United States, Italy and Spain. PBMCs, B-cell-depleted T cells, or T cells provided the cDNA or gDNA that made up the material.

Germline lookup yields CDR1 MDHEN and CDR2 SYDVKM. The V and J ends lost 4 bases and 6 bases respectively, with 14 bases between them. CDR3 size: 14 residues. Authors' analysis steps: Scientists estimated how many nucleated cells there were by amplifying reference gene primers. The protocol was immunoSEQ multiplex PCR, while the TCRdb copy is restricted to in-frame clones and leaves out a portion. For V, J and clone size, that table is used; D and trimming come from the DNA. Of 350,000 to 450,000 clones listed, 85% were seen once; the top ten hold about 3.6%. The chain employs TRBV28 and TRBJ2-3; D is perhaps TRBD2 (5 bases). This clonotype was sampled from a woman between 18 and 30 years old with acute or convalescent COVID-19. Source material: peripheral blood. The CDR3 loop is CASSSQRRRDTQYF. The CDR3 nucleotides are TGTGCCAGCAGTTCCCAGCGGAGGAGGGATACGCAGTATTTT.